Sequencing of this TCR beta chain was carried out in a study of spatial heterogeneity in lung cancer. Study-wide background: Donation came from some 73 patients with untreated early-stage non-small cell lung cancer.

Every individual TCR cDNA molecule carried its own unique molecular identifier, which allowed correction of PCR and sequencing errors. MiXCR, applied by TCRdb to the 5' RACE reads, yields one record per CDR3 protein. The data hold about 100,000 distinct CDR3 sequences, with roughly a fifth observed a single time. Described time point: blood at routine non-recurrence follow-up after resection. Germline values: CDR1 LGHDT, CDR2 YNNKEL (reference sequence). V lost 2 bases and J 1 base, leaving 9 bases between the germline ends. The CDR3 covers 14 residues. The sample consisted of PBMCs, taken at follow-up. J is TRBJ2-7 and V is TRBV3-1; D possibly corresponds to TRBD2 (5 bases). The origin of this receptor is a male donor with early-stage non-small cell lung cancer. DNA for the CDR3: TGTGCCAGCAGCCAACGGACTGTGTCCTACGAGCAGTACTTC. It translates to CASSQRTVSYEQYF.